The subject of this entry is one TCR beta chain. Its antigen is as yet unknown. Via MiXCR, TCRdb re-called the 5' RACE reads, giving one row per CDR3 protein. The sample holds roughly 600,000 distinct CDR3 sequences, roughly 18% seen once. This entry is derived from a study of T-cell memory formation after mild COVID-19. Whole-study findings and limits: CD8+ contracting clones occupied EMRA, while CD4+ ones occupied mainly CM and EM.

The CDR3 is 13 residues long. Germline CDR1 is GTSNPN and CDR2 is SVGIG (reference sequence). Trimming took 0 bases from V and 4 from J; bases not matched to a gene: 0. This chain connects TRBV30 to TRBJ2-7; 10 bases fit TRBD2. The TCR comes from an adult woman who had mild COVID-19 (a few samples of this study predate the infection). Cell type and time point are not known. Material for sequencing was PBMCs or a T cell subset sorted from them (not recorded which). CDR3 sequence reads: CAWSVLAGYEQYF. CDR3 nucleotides: TGTGCCTGGAGTGTACTAGCGGGGTACGAGCAGTACTTC.